These 25 T cell receptor beta chains originate from one sample sequenced in a study of memory CD4+ T cells and cytomegalovirus serostatus (dated by TCRdb to about 2019). Single viable CD3+CD4+CD8-CD45RO+ cells were sorted as memory CD4+ T cells on a FACSAria II. The library was prepared using the immunoSEQ multiplex PCR assay. The table comes from immuneACCESS by way of TCRdb, which keeps in-frame sequences with V and J called. Part of the clones is missing from these tables; in studies checked, under half for an unresolved V gene and the rest for unknown reasons. For this sample there are about 50,000 clones; over 65% appear just once. About 0.6% of the sample rests with the top ten. Material: memory CD4+ T cells from blood. The receptors were gathered from an adult in good health and CMV-seronegative.

This clone was seen just once. The chain combines TRBV28 with TRBJ1-5; D not resolved. Germline V gives CDR1 MDHEN, CDR2 SYDVKM. This CDR3 is built from 15 residues. Trimming cost V 6 bases and J 9 bases, with 21 bases left between them. The CDR3 DNA follows: TGTGCCAGCAGCACTCCGGACGGCAAGTTAAGGCCCCAGCATTTT. It yields the protein CASSTPDGKLRPQHF. Supplemented by reference TRBV28 and TRBJ1-5, the full variable domain reads DVKVTQSSRYLVKRTGEKVFLECVQDMDHENMFWYRQDPGLGLRLIYFSYDVKMKEKGDIPEGYSVSREKKERFSLILESASTNQTSMYLCASSTPDGKLRPQHFGDGTRLSIL.

The chain is built from TRBV11-2 and TRBJ2-7; D possibly corresponds to TRBD2 (5 bases). Trimming left V 1 base short and J 2 bases short, with 12 bases between. CDR1 and CDR2 (germline): SGHAT, FQNNGV. The CDR3 loop spans 15 amino acids. CDR3 amino acids: CASSLAGLQAYEQYF. The DNA for the CDR3 is TGTGCCAGCAGCTTAGCCGGACTCCAAGCCTACGAGCAGTACTTC.

Only a few counts were recorded for this clone. CDR3 residues: CASSSTNYGYTF. CDR3 sequence (DNA): TGTGCCAGCAGCTCGACTAACTATGGCTACACCTTC. The chain links TRBV7-9 to TRBJ1-2; D call uncertain. The CDR3 extends over 12 amino acids. Trimming left V 4 bases short and J 0 bases short, with 3 bases between. Germline lookup yields CDR1 SEHNR and CDR2 FQNEAQ (reference sequence).

The J gene is TRBJ2-7, the V gene TRBV18; tentative D call: TRBD1 (6 bases). V gave up 0 bases and J gave up 7 bases, with 16 bases separating them. The CDR3 is made up of 15 amino acids. Germline values: CDR1 KGHSH, CDR2 LQKENI. The CDR3 is CASSPPAQGVVEQYF. CDR3 DNA: TGTGCCAGCTCACCACCGGCACAGGGCGTTGTGGAGCAGTACTTC. The variable domain in full, with the rest retrieved from reference TRBV18 and TRBJ2-7, is NAGVMQNPRHLVRRRGQEARLRCSPMKGHSHVYWYRQLPEEGLKFMVYLQKENIIDESGMPKERFSAEFPKEGPSILRIQQVVRGDSAAYFCASSPPAQGVVEQYFGPGTRLTVT.

This chain links TRBV15 with TRBJ1-4; TRBD1 matches at 10 bases. Germline CDR1 reads LNHNV; CDR2 reads YYDKDF (reference sequence). CDR3 size: 18 residues. V shed 0 bases and J 8 bases; nucleotides not matched to a gene: 12. In DNA form, the CDR3 reads TGTGCCACCAGCAGAGAGCCGGGACAGGGGCCCCTTAGGGAAAAACTGTTTTTT. It specifies CATSREPGQGPLREKLFF. Drawing the rest from reference TRBV15 and TRBJ1-4, the complete variable domain is DAMVIQNPRYQVTQFGKPVTLSCSQTLNHNVMYWYQQKSSQAPKLLFHYYDKDFNNEADTPDNFQSRRPNTSFCFLDIRSPGLGDTAMYLCATSREPGQGPLREKLFFGSGTQLSVL.

The chain is built from TRBV6-5 and TRBJ2-1; maybe TRBD1 (5 bases). There are 14 residues in the CDR3. CDR1 is MNHEY, CDR2 SVGAGI, per germline. The V end was cut by 2 bases, the J end by 8 bases, with 13 bases between. The CDR3 coding sequence is TGTGCCAGCAGTTACCAGGGTCGTTTGGATGAGCAGTTCTTC. Protein product: CASSYQGRLDEQFF.

The chain uses TRBV21-1 and TRBJ2-5; no check of the table's D call, TRBD2, against the DNA was made. TRBV21-1 is marked as a pseudogene. The CDR3 runs 16 residues. The CDR3 protein is CASSIPSGGAWETQYF. CDR3 nucleotides: TGTGCCAGCAGCATCCCTAGCGGGGGGGCATGGGAGACCCAGTACTTC.

The chain links TRBV14 to TRBJ1-4; no clear D gene. The CDR3 is 14 amino acids. Trimming cost V 1 base and J 7 bases, with 10 bases left between them. The germline V gene encodes CDR1 SGHDN and CDR2 FVKESK. CDR3 sequence: CASSQAVRSEKLFF. Written as DNA, the CDR3 is TGTGCCAGCAGCCAAGCGGTGAGGAGTGAAAAACTGTTTTTT.

The V and J genes are TRBV6-1 and TRBJ2-7; a weak D match, TRBD1 (6 bases). V was pared by 1 base and J by 12 bases, with 10 bases between. CDR3 length equals 11 residues. The germline CDR1 and CDR2 sequences are MNHNS and SASEGT. In DNA, the CDR3 is TGTGCCAGCAGTGAAGGTACAGGGACGTACTTC. Its translation: CASSEGTGTYF.

CDR3 nucleotides: TGTGCCAGCAGTTATACGGGGAAAGAGACCCAGTACTTC. Translated: CASSYTGKETQYF. This rearrangement joins TRBV27 to TRBJ2-5, with D possibly being TRBD2 (5 bases). This CDR3 is 13 amino acids long. Trimming pared 4 bases from V and 3 bases from J, leaving 9 bases between. In germline, CDR1 is MNHEY, CDR2 SMNVEV (reference sequence).

The CDR3 region has the DNA TGTGCCAGCAGCTCTGGACAGGGTAATCAGCCCCAGCATTTT. It translates to CASSSGQGNQPQHF. The rearrangement joins TRBV28 to TRBJ1-5; 8 bases align to TRBD1. Trimming took 6 bases from V and 4 from J; bases not matched to a gene: 5. The germline CDR1 and CDR2 sequences are MDHEN and SYDVKM. CDR3 length equals 14 residues.

This chain joins TRBV5-6 and TRBJ2-7, with 12 nucleotides matching TRBD2. The CDR3 length is 16 residues. Trimming took 4 bases from V and 7 from J; bases not matched to a gene: 12. Germline CDR1 and CDR2: SGHDT and YYEEEE. CDR3 region: CASSPTPGLAGIEQYF. For the CDR3, the DNA is TGTGCCAGCAGCCCCACGCCAGGACTAGCGGGGATTGAGCAGTACTTC.

The chain combines TRBV2 with TRBJ2-1; 7 bases map to TRBD2. This CDR3 spans 16 amino acids. The ends lost 2 bases at V and 9 bases at J; junction bases unmatched: 13. Germline V lookup: CDR1 SNHLY, CDR2 FYNNEI. CDR3 sequence reads: CASSEFGALAESEQFF. CDR3 coding DNA: TGTGCCAGCAGTGAATTCGGAGCCCTAGCGGAGAGTGAGCAGTTCTTC.

The rearrangement uses TRBV7-7 and TRBJ1-3; D is undetermined. CDR3 size: 13 residues. Trimming removed 5 bases from V and 2 bases from J, with 7 bases in between. CDR1 is SSHAT and CDR2 is FNYEAQ in the germline V gene (reference sequence). In DNA form, the CDR3 reads TGTGCCAGCAGCCGCCAACCTGGAAACACCATATATTTT. This encodes CASSRQPGNTIYF. Supplemented by reference TRBV7-7 and TRBJ1-3, the full variable domain reads GAGVSQSPRYKVTKRGQDVTLRCDPISSHATLYWYQQALGQGPEFLTYFNYEAQPDKSGLPSDRFSAERPEGSISTLTIQRTEQRDSAMYRCASSRQPGNTIYFGEGSWLTVV.

The CDR3 DNA reads TGTGCAAGTCGCTTTTTTGCAAGGAACGGCTACGAGCAGTACTTC. Translation: CASRFFARNGYEQYF. The chain is built from TRBV12-2 and TRBJ2-7. TRBV12-2 is a known pseudogene. This CDR3 is built from 15 residues.

The chain combines TRBV6-5 with TRBJ1-1; tentatively, D is TRBD1 (6 bases). Germline V gene sequence: CDR1 MNHEY, CDR2 SVGAGI. This CDR3 has 13 residues. V was cut by 6 bases and J by 2 bases, with 10 bases left in between. This CDR3 is CASSGQLNTEAFF. For the CDR3, the DNA is TGTGCCAGCAGCGGACAGCTCAACACTGAAGCTTTCTTT.

The CDR3 is CASSSDYNQPQHF. The CDR3 DNA follows: TGCGCCAGCAGCTCAGATTACAATCAGCCCCAGCATTTT. V gene TRBV5-1 combines with J gene TRBJ1-5; D unclear. The CDR3 runs to 13 residues. Germline V gene data show CDR1 as SGHRS and CDR2 as YFSETQ. V lost 3 bases to trimming and J lost 3 bases, with 7 bases between them.

The chain employs TRBV18 and TRBJ2-7; TRBD1 aligns across 7 bases. The CDR3 covers 16 residues. The germline V gene has CDR1 KGHSH and CDR2 LQKENI. The V gene end was trimmed by 3 bases and the J gene end by 2 bases; junction bases not matched to a gene: 10. The CDR3 DNA is TGTGCCAGCTCACCGTTACAGGGGCCGAGGGCCTACGAGCAGTACTTC. Translated, it gives CASSPLQGPRAYEQYF.

This clone appeared a single time. The gene calls are TRBV7-9 and TRBJ1-4; a weak D match, TRBD1 (6 bases). Germline assignment: CDR1 SEHNR and CDR2 FQNEAQ (reference sequence). This CDR3 region has 13 residues. V lost 4 bases to trimming and J lost 11 bases, with 14 bases between them. The CDR3 region has the DNA TGTGCCAGCAGCTCTGGACAGAACAGTAAACTGTTTTTT. It is translated as CASSSGQNSKLFF.

J is TRBJ1-2 and V is TRBV5-4; 8 bases align to TRBD1. Trimming removed 4 bases from V and 4 bases from J; junction bases left unmatched: 15. The V gene's germline CDR1 is SGHNT and CDR2 YYREEE (reference sequence). This CDR3 is built from 17 residues. CDR3 amino acids: CASSKAGQALAIYGYTF. The CDR3 coding sequence is TGTGCCAGCAGCAAGGCGGGACAGGCGTTGGCAATCTATGGCTACACCTTC.

This chain joins TRBV9 and TRBJ1-3; D unresolved. V lost 0 bases to trimming and J lost 3 bases, with 13 bases between them. The CDR3 covers 16 residues. CDR1 is SGDLS, CDR2 YYNGEE, per germline. The CDR3, as DNA: TGTGCCAGCAGCGTAGCTGATCTTCAGTATGGAAACACCATATATTTT. Protein sequence: CASSVADLQYGNTIYF.

The chain links TRBV6-4 to TRBJ1-2; the D gene is possibly TRBD1 (6 bases). Trimming cost V 4 bases and J 4 bases, with 16 bases left between them. The CDR3 runs to 15 residues. Germline V gene sequence: CDR1 MRHNA, CDR2 SNTAGT. CDR3 residues: CASSAEPGQSYGYTF. CDR3 nucleotides: TGTGCCAGCAGTGCCGAACCGGGACAATCCTATGGCTACACCTTC.

The chain carries TRBV7-3 and TRBJ2-1; the D is unclear. Germline V gives CDR1 SGHTA, CDR2 FQGTGA. Deletions cut 5 bases from V and 7 bases from J, with 18 bases between. The CDR3 contains 15 residues. The CDR3 spells CASSPAQIVRNEQFF. The CDR3 nucleotides read TGTGCCAGCAGCCCCGCCCAAATAGTTAGGAATGAGCAGTTCTTC. The full variable domain, with the rest looked up from reference TRBV7-3 and TRBJ2-1, is GAGVSQTPSNKVTEKGKYVELRCDPISGHTALYWYRQSLGQGPEFLIYFQGTGAADDSGLPNDRFFAVRPEGSVSTLKIQRTERGDSAVYLCASSPAQIVRNEQFFGPGTRLTVL.

The V gene is TRBV5-5, the J gene TRBJ2-7; D gene uncertain. From germline, CDR1 is SGHKS and CDR2 YYEKEE (reference sequence). Trimming took off 4 bases at V and 5 bases at J, with 10 bases between the two ends. There are 12 residues in the CDR3. The CDR3 is CASSDELHEQYF. Written as DNA, the CDR3 is TGTGCCAGCAGCGACGAATTACACGAGCAGTACTTC.

The gene calls are TRBV5-4 and TRBJ1-6, with 8 positions matching TRBD1. Per germline, CDR1 SGHNT and CDR2 YYREEE (reference sequence). V trimming: 3 bases; J trimming: 0 bases; junction bases outside the gene matches: 14. The CDR3 sequence is 20 residues long. The CDR3 loop reads CASSSARQGSSSSYNSPLHF. In nucleotides, the CDR3 is TGTGCCAGCAGCTCCGCCCGACAGGGGTCCTCTAGCTCCTATAATTCACCCCTCCACTTT.